This is a list of T cell receptor beta chains from one sample in a study of beta chain features in type 1 diabetes. Here immunoSEQ multiplex PCR was the method, and the copy in TCRdb shows in-frame clones only, minus some. This sample has 93,000 or so clones, with 25% to 35% found just once. Sequenced: central memory CD4+ T cells from blood. The receptors stem from a woman aged 18-29 years with type 1 diabetes. CDR3s include the opening cysteine and the closing phenylalanine or tryptophan. D genes are given only for firm matches. Clone size is not always given. Where it is, it says once, few, many or a class for expanded clones.

V gene	clone size	J gene	D gene	CDR3 protein	CDR3 DNA
TRBV28	-	TRBJ2-4	-	CASSVDSLAKNIQYF	TGTGCCAGCAGTGTTGACAGCCTAGCCAAAAACATTCAGTACTTC
TRBV7-9	few	TRBJ2-7	TRBD1	CASSRPGQGGYEQYF	TGTGCCAGCAGCCGGCCGGGACAGGGGGGCTACGAGCAGTACTTC
TRBV20-1	-	TRBJ1-2	-	CSYQGAGYTF	TGCAGTTACCAGGGTGCTGGCTACACCTTC
TRBV7-2	few	TRBJ2-3	TRBD2	CASSRLAGDAYTQYF	TGTGCCAGCAGCCGACTAGCGGGAGATGCATATACGCAGTATTTT
TRBV6-5	few	TRBJ1-1	-	CASSYRPQLMNTEAFF	TGTGCCAGCAGTTATAGGCCACAGCTGATGAACACTGAAGCTTTCTTT
TRBV14	few	TRBJ2-2	TRBD1	CASSSGVQGTTGELFF	TGTGCCAGCAGCTCGGGTGTACAGGGGACCACCGGGGAGCTGTTTTTT
TRBV11-2	-	TRBJ2-3	TRBD2	CASSFGTSVTDTQYF	TGTGCCAGCAGCTTCGGGACTAGTGTGACAGATACGCAGTATTTT
TRBV7-3	few	TRBJ2-2	TRBD1	CASSSDRVTGELFF	TGTGCCAGCAGCTCCGACAGGGTAACCGGGGAGCTGTTTTTT
TRBV19	-	TRBJ2-1	TRBD2	CASSMQAGAYNEQFF	TGTGCCAGTAGTATGCAAGCGGGAGCCTACAATGAGCAGTTCTTC
TRBV20-1	-	TRBJ2-5	-	CSARDRETQYF	TGCAGTGCTAGAGATAGAGAGACCCAGTACTTC
TRBV29-1	few	TRBJ1-3	-	CSVRSNQGNTIYF	TGCAGCGTTAGGAGTAACCAGGGAAACACCATATATTTT
TRBV29-1	few	TRBJ2-1	-	CSVEEGGSGYNEQFF	TGCAGCGTTGAAGAGGGTGGTAGCGGTTACAATGAGCAGTTCTTC
TRBV25-1	few	TRBJ2-1	-	CASSESTSYNEQFF	TGTGCCAGCAGTGAATCCACATCATACAATGAGCAGTTCTTC
TRBV11-2	-	TRBJ2-1	-	CASSLSTPSYNEQFF	TGTGCCAGCAGCTTGTCGACACCTTCCTACAATGAGCAGTTCTTC
TRBV10-3	few	TRBJ1-1	TRBD1	CAIRGQGLAGTEAFF	TGTGCCATCAGGGGACAGGGCCTAGCTGGCACTGAAGCTTTCTTT
TRBV5-1	-	TRBJ2-7	TRBD1	CASSPRDRVGEQYF	TGCGCCAGCAGCCCCCGGGACAGGGTAGGCGAGCAGTACTTC
TRBV7-2	-	TRBJ2-3	-	CASSSSVSTDTQYF	TGTGCCAGCAGTTCTAGCGTCAGCACAGATACGCAGTATTTT
TRBV28	few	TRBJ2-2	-	CASSLGPGELFF	TGTGCCAGCAGTTTGGGCCCCGGGGAGCTGTTTTTT
TRBV5-6	-	TRBJ1-2	-	CASSGGVTGSGYTF	TGTGCCAGCAGCGGTGGGGTAACAGGGTCTGGCTACACCTTC
TRBV4-1	few	TRBJ2-1	TRBD2	CASSLPPTSGADNEQFF	TGCGCCAGCAGCCTCCCCCCGACTAGCGGAGCGGACAATGAGCAGTTCTTC
TRBV6-5	few	TRBJ2-2	-	CASRSQTGAGELFF	TGTGCCAGCAGAAGCCAAACAGGAGCCGGGGAGCTGTTTTTT
TRBV18	few	TRBJ2-3	TRBD2	CASSPVPGLAGEAIADTQYF	TGTGCCAGCTCACCGGTTCCGGGACTAGCGGGAGAAGCCATCGCAGATACGCAGTATTTT
TRBV30	few	TRBJ2-7	-	CAFRETYEQYF	TGTGCCTTCAGGGAAACCTACGAGCAGTACTTC
TRBV28	-	TRBJ2-6	-	CASRTGSGANVLTF	TGTGCCAGCAGAACGGGCTCTGGGGCCAACGTCCTGACTTTC
TRBV13	few	TRBJ2-1	TRBD2	CASSARLAGGFNEQFF	TGTGCCAGCAGCGCCCGACTAGCGGGGGGATTCAATGAGCAGTTCTTC
TRBV6-1	few	TRBJ1-2	-	CASSFTNWDSNGYTF	TGTGCCAGCAGTTTCACCAACTGGGACTCCAATGGCTACACCTTC
TRBV28	-	TRBJ2-5	TRBD1	CASSSTGGGETQYF	TGTGCCAGCAGTTCAACAGGGGGTGGAGAGACCCAGTACTTC
TRBV4-3	few	TRBJ2-1	-	CASSQGTRTWGEQFF	TGCGCCAGCAGCCAGGGGACTCGCACCTGGGGTGAGCAGTTCTTC
TRBV18	few	TRBJ2-5	-	CASSPPSLQETQYF	TGTGCCAGCTCACCACCGTCACTTCAAGAGACCCAGTACTTC
TRBV7-8	-	TRBJ2-5	-	CASSYRVSETQYF	TGTGCCAGCAGTTACAGGGTATCAGAGACCCAGTACTTC
TRBV4-3	-	TRBJ1-2	TRBD1	CASSQGSTGVNGYTF	TGCGCCAGCAGCCAAGGTTCGACAGGGGTGAATGGCTACACCTTC
TRBV11-2	-	TRBJ2-5	TRBD1	CASSPTWAGQAEETQYF	TGTGCCAGCAGCCCCACCTGGGCGGGACAGGCGGAGGAGACCCAGTACTTC
TRBV5-1	-	TRBJ2-2	TRBD2	CASSPNPGLADTGELFF	TGCGCCAGCAGCCCAAATCCGGGACTAGCGGACACCGGGGAGCTGTTTTTT
TRBV10-3	-	TRBJ2-3	TRBD2	CAISGKGLAAVSDTQYF	TGTGCCATCAGTGGGAAGGGACTAGCGGCTGTGAGTGATACGCAGTATTTT
TRBV9	-	TRBJ2-3	TRBD2	CASSVAGGRGTDTQYF	TGTGCCAGCAGCGTAGCAGGCGGGAGGGGCACAGATACGCAGTATTTT
TRBV18	few	TRBJ2-7	-	CASSPGHLGEQYF	TGTGCCAGCTCACCGGGCCATCTGGGCGAGCAGTACTTC
TRBV5-6	-	TRBJ1-1	TRBD1	CASSLSRDRVTGTEAFF	TGTGCCAGCAGCTTGAGTCGGGACAGGGTGACTGGCACTGAAGCTTTCTTT
TRBV6-1	-	TRBJ2-1	TRBD2	CASSVGTSGLIFF	TGTGCCAGCAGTGTAGGGACTAGCGGTCTCATTTTCTTC
TRBV7-2	-	TRBJ1-1	-	CASSSDRVNTEAFF	TGTGCCAGCAGCTCGGACAGAGTCAACACTGAAGCTTTCTTT
TRBV11-2	-	TRBJ2-1	TRBD2	CASSLGGWREGRNEQFF	TGTGCCAGCAGCTTAGGTGGCTGGCGGGAGGGCCGCAATGAGCAGTTCTTC
TRBV28	-	TRBJ2-6	-	CASGIAGYPSGANVLTF	TGTGCCAGCGGGATTGCGGGGTACCCCTCTGGGGCCAACGTCCTGACTTTC
TRBV5-1	-	TRBJ2-7	-	CASSFSEGYEQYF	TGCGCCAGCAGCTTTAGCGAAGGCTACGAGCAGTACTTC
TRBV7-9	-	TRBJ1-1	-	CASSSQGTNTEAFF	TGTGCCAGCAGCTCCCAGGGGACGAACACTGAAGCTTTCTTT
TRBV7-2	-	TRBJ2-4	-	CASSLVAEAKNIQYF	TGTGCCAGCAGCTTAGTAGCGGAAGCCAAAAACATTCAGTACTTC
TRBV7-2	-	TRBJ1-5	-	CASSFRDSNQPQHF	TGTGCCAGCAGCTTCAGGGATAGCAATCAGCCCCAGCATTTT
TRBV28	-	TRBJ2-7	-	CASSPGDPLAEQYF	TGTGCCAGCAGTCCGGGGGACCCCCTGGCAGAGCAGTACTTC
TRBV18	-	TRBJ2-7	-	CASSPSSRVDEQYF	TGTGCCAGCTCACCTAGTTCTAGAGTCGACGAGCAGTACTTC
TRBV7-9	few	TRBJ1-2	TRBD1	CASSSGTGGYGYTF	TGTGCCAGCAGCTCCGGGACAGGGGGCTATGGCTACACCTTC
TRBV2	few	TRBJ2-7	TRBD1	CASSGDRVYEQYF	TGTGCCAGCAGTGGGGACAGGGTCTACGAGCAGTACTTC
TRBV11-2	-	TRBJ1-2	-	CASSLAREYGYTF	TGTGCCAGCAGCTTAGCGCGGGAGTATGGCTACACCTTC
TRBV19	-	TRBJ1-3	TRBD1	CAVGQGASGNTIYF	TGTGCCGTGGGACAGGGGGCCTCTGGAAACACCATATATTTT
TRBV2	-	TRBJ2-1	TRBD1	CASSRGNRGLDEQFF	TGTGCCAGCAGTAGAGGAAACAGGGGGCTGGATGAGCAGTTCTTC
TRBV6-5	-	TRBJ1-2	-	CASIPTKGGYGYTF	TGTGCCAGCATCCCAACTAAAGGTGGCTATGGCTACACCTTC
TRBV9	-	TRBJ1-4	-	CASSVGSREKLFF	TGTGCCAGCAGCGTAGGTTCGAGGGAAAAACTGTTTTTT
TRBV20-1	few	TRBJ2-1	-	CSATIVPEQFF	TGCAGTGCTACCATAGTGCCCGAGCAGTTCTTC
TRBV9	-	TRBJ2-7	-	CASSLNSYEQYF	TGTGCCAGCAGCCTAAACTCCTACGAGCAGTACTTC
TRBV2	few	TRBJ2-1	-	CASSDPGTPQRAYNEQFF	TGTGCCAGCAGTGACCCCGGGACTCCCCAAAGAGCTTACAATGAGCAGTTCTTC
TRBV19	few	TRBJ2-3	TRBD1	CASSNDRARAGTDTQYF	TGTGCCAGTAGCAATGACAGGGCGAGGGCCGGCACAGATACGCAGTATTTT
TRBV2	once	TRBJ1-2	-	CASSEDSRYGYTF	TGTGCCAGCAGTGAAGACAGTCGATATGGCTACACCTTC